The rows below give T cell receptor beta chains drawn from one sample of a study of metastatic and nonmetastatic thyroid tumors. TCRdb recomputed clones from the PCR reads via MiXCR. In the table there are tens of thousands of clones, 24% of which are singletons. Specimen: blood. The receptors shown here come from a male donor with papillary thyroid cancer or a benign thyroid nodule (not recorded which). Some clones in this sample may be carry-over from other donors' samples. The CDR3 runs from the conserved cysteine through the conserved F or W. The D gene is left open where the match is weak. Part of the rows lack a size; the others show once, few, many or a class for expanded clones.

>medium-sized|TRBV30|TRBD2|TRBJ2-7
TGTGCCTGGAGTCCCCCCCCTCGACTAGCGATGAGCTACGAGCAGTACTTC
CAWSPPPRLAMSYEQYF
>-|TRBV12-3/TRBV12-4|TRBD2|TRBJ2-1
TGTGCCAGCGTGAGGACTAGCGGGAACGATGAGCAGTTCTTC
CASVRTSGNDEQFF
>-|TRBV24-1|-|TRBJ2-7
TGTGCCACCAGTGTTTCAGGGGCTCAAGAGCAGTACTTC
CATSVSGAQEQYF
>few|TRBV6-6|TRBD2|TRBJ2-1
TGTGCCAGCAGTTACACGACTAGCGGGGCTCTCAATGAGCAGTTCTTC
CASSYTTSGALNEQFF
>many|TRBV5-6|-|TRBJ1-2
TGTGCCAGCAGCCTTCGAAGGGGGGACTATGGCTACACCTTC
CASSLRRGDYGYTF
>many|TRBV5-5|TRBD2|TRBJ2-1
TGTGCCAGCAAACCTGCTACTAGCGGCCTATACAATGAGCAGTTCTTC
CASKPATSGLYNEQFF
>many|TRBV10-2|-|TRBJ2-2
TGCGCCAGCAGTGAGAGGGGCGCAGCGAACACCGGGGAGCTGTTTTTT
CASSERGAANTGELFF
>many|TRBV19|TRBD2|TRBJ2-7
TGTGCCAGTAGTATGGTCCTAGCGGGAGCTAGCTCCTACGAGCAGTACTTC
CASSMVLAGASSYEQYF
>medium-sized|TRBV18|-|TRBJ2-2
TGTGCCAGCTCCGAGGGAGTCACCGGGGAGCTGTTTTTT
CASSEGVTGELFF
>many|TRBV4-2|TRBD1|TRBJ1-2
TGTGCCAGCAGCCAAGAAGGGGCAGGGGGCGGTGGCTACACCTTC
CASSQEGAGGGGYTF
>many|TRBV11-3|-|TRBJ2-2
TGTGCCAGCAGCTTAGAAACAGGGAGGACCGGGGAGCTGTTTTTT
CASSLETGRTGELFF
>many|TRBV6-2/TRBV6-3|-|TRBJ2-2
TGTGCCAGCAGTTACCGGACCCTCACCGGGGAGCTGTTTTTT
CASSYRTLTGELFF
>many|TRBV6-2/TRBV6-3|TRBD1|TRBJ1-5
TGTGCCAGCAGGGGGACAGATTTTAGCAATCAGCCCCAGCATTTT
CASRGTDFSNQPQHF
>many|TRBV20-1|-|TRBJ1-2
TGCAGTGCTAGCCAGCAGAACTATGGCTACACCTTC
CSASQQNYGYTF
>-|TRBV6-4|-|TRBJ2-2
TGTGCCAGCAGTGACTCTAGCGCGAACACCGGGGAGCTGTTTTTT
CASSDSSANTGELFF
>many|TRBV5-4|-|TRBJ2-7
TGTGCCAGCAGCTTGCACCATGGGGAATCGTGGGTTCAGGCCTACGAGCAGTACTTC
CASSLHHGESWVQAYEQYF
>few|TRBV6-1|-|TRBJ2-7
TGTGCCAGCAGTGAAGTTAGCGAAGGGTATCAGTACTTC
CASSEVSEGYQYF
>-|TRBV27|-|TRBJ1-2
TGTGCCAGCAGTTTATCCCGGGACGGTGGTACCTATGGCTACACCTTC
CASSLSRDGGTYGYTF
>once|TRBV7-9|TRBD1|TRBJ2-6
TGTGCCAGCAGCTCCCAGGGGGCTGGGGCCAACGTCCTGACTTTC
CASSSQGAGANVLTF
>many|TRBV6-4|TRBD1|TRBJ2-3
TGTGCCAGCAGTCTCACAGGGGACAGCACAGATACGCAGTATTTT
CASSLTGDSTDTQYF
>many|TRBV9|TRBD2|TRBJ2-1
TGTGCCAGCAGCGTTAGCGGGAGGGTCTCCTACAATGAGCAGTTCTTC
CASSVSGRVSYNEQFF
>-|TRBV2|TRBD1|TRBJ2-7
TGTGCCAGCAGGCAGACAGGGGGCTACGAGCAGTACTTC
CASRQTGGYEQYF
>-|TRBV27|-|TRBJ2-7
TGTGCCAGCAGTTGGGGTAGCGAGCAGTACTTC
CASSWGSEQYF
>-|TRBV6-1|TRBD2|TRBJ2-1
TGTGCTACGAATCAAGCGGGGGGGAAGGGTGAGCAGTTCTTC
CATNQAGGKGEQFF
>few|TRBV6-5|-|TRBJ1-3
TGTGCCAGCAGTTTTGGACAGCCTGGAAACACCATATATTTT
CASSFGQPGNTIYF
>many|TRBV18|TRBD1|TRBJ2-2
TGTGCCAGCTCACCCCAGCGACTGCGGCAGGGGGATATCGGGGAGCTGTTTTTT
CASSPQRLRQGDIGELFF
>-|TRBV11-1|TRBD1|TRBJ1-1
TGTGCCAGCAGCTCCCGAGTCAGGGGGGGGAACACTGAAGCTTTCTTT
CASSSRVRGGNTEAFF
>medium-sized|TRBV6-1|-|TRBJ1-5
TGTGCCAGCAGTGAAAGGTGGGCAGTGAGAGGCAATCAGCCCCAGCATTTT
CASSERWAVRGNQPQHF
>few|TRBV15|-|TRBJ2-3
TGTGCCACCAGCAGGGCAGCGGACTTGAGCACAGATACGCAGTATTTT
CATSRAADLSTDTQYF
>-|TRBV9|TRBD2|TRBJ2-7
TGTGCCAGCAGCCGCGGGAGCTCCTACGAGCAGTACTTC
CASSRGSSYEQYF
>-|TRBV28|TRBD1|TRBJ2-7
TGTGCCAGCAGTCCTGGGACAGGCTACGAGCAGTACTTC
CASSPGTGYEQYF
>-|TRBV28|-|TRBJ1-2
TGTGCCAGCAGTTTGATAAGGGAGGCGCCTAGCTACACCTTC
CASSLIREAPSYTF
>many|TRBV5-1|TRBD1|TRBJ1-2
TGCGCCAGCAGCCCCACCGGGACAGGGGCTGGAGGCTACACCTTC
CASSPTGTGAGGYTF
>few|TRBV12-3/TRBV12-4|-|TRBJ2-7
TGTGCCAGCAGTGGAGACAGCTACGAGCAGTACTTC
CASSGDSYEQYF
>many|TRBV6-1|-|TRBJ2-1
TGTGCCAGCGCGGACAGAATAGAGGGCAATGAGCAGTTCTTC
CASADRIEGNEQFF
>many|TRBV5-6|TRBD1|TRBJ1-6
TGTGCCAGCAGCACGACAGGGGAAGGCTCACCCCTCCACTTT
CASSTTGEGSPLHF
>many|TRBV11-1|TRBD1|TRBJ2-2
TGTGCCAGCAGCCCGACAGGGGGAAGGGACACCGGGGAGCTGTTTTTT
CASSPTGGRDTGELFF
>-|TRBV7-2|TRBD1|TRBJ2-7
TGTGCCAGCAGCAGACCACAACGAGTTACGGGACAGGGAGGTTACTACGAGCAGTACTTC
CASSRPQRVTGQGGYYEQYF
>-|TRBV20-1|-|TRBJ2-7
TGCAGTGCTAGAGTGTCGGAAACTGAGCAGTACTTC
CSARVSETEQYF
>many|TRBV7-3|TRBD1|TRBJ2-3
TGTGCCAGCAGCTTAACGGTCAGGGGGCTAGATACGCAGTATTTT
CASSLTVRGLDTQYF
>-|TRBV28|-|TRBJ2-3
TGTGCCAGCAGCCGGTCAAACACAGATACGCAGTATTTT
CASSRSNTDTQYF
>many|TRBV19|TRBD1|TRBJ2-3
TGTGCCAGTACCAAAGTCCAGGGGGCAGGTACGCAGTATTTT
CASTKVQGAGTQYF
>many|TRBV29-1|TRBD1|TRBJ1-4
TGCAGCGTCGACAGGGGAGGGAATGAAAAACTGTTTTTT
CSVDRGGNEKLFF
>many|TRBV6-1|-|TRBJ1-1
TGTGCCAGCAGTTGGGGGACCGCGGACACTGAAGCTTTCTTT
CASSWGTADTEAFF
>-|TRBV20-1|TRBD2|TRBJ2-7
TGCAGTGCTAACGGACTAGCGGGAGGGCTTCTCTACGAGCAGTACTTC
CSANGLAGGLLYEQYF
>many|TRBV12-3/TRBV12-4|TRBD2|TRBJ2-3
TGTGCCAGCAGTCCTATAGCGGGAGGGGCAGATACGCAGTATTTT
CASSPIAGGADTQYF
>many|TRBV10-2|-|TRBJ2-1
TGCGCCAGCAGCCGGGGGCAGGGCCTGGGGCAGTTCTTC
CASSRGQGLGQFF
>few|TRBV27|TRBD2|TRBJ2-3
TGTGCCAGCATTTCCCGACTAGCGGGGGGCACAGATACGCAGTATTTT
CASISRLAGGTDTQYF
>few|TRBV19|TRBD2|TRBJ2-1
TGTGCCAGTAAAGCTAGCGGCAATGAGCAGTTCTTC
CASKASGNEQFF
>many|TRBV28|TRBD1|TRBJ2-2
TGTGCCAGCAGCTACAGGGGGACCGGGGAGCTGTTTTTT
CASSYRGTGELFF
>many|TRBV5-1|-|TRBJ2-3
TGCGCCAGCAGCTTAGCCCCAAGGCCAGATACGCAGTATTTT
CASSLAPRPDTQYF
>many|TRBV29-1|-|TRBJ2-5
TGCAGCGTTCGGACCTCCCAAGAGACCCAGTACTTC
CSVRTSQETQYF
>-|TRBV3-1|TRBD1|TRBJ2-1
TGTGCCAGCAGCCAGAGGGACAGGGTCAATGAGCAGTTCTTC
CASSQRDRVNEQFF
>few|TRBV15|-|TRBJ2-1
TGTGCCACCAGCAAATTTGAGGGTCCCTACAATGAGCAGTTCTTC
CATSKFEGPYNEQFF
>-|TRBV18|TRBD1|TRBJ2-5
TGTGCCAGCTCGGGACAGGAGGCATTATTGGAGACCCAGTACTTC
CASSGQEALLETQYF